This is a list of T cell receptor beta chains from one sample in a study of blood T cell repertoires in COVID-19. Assay used: immunoSEQ multiplex PCR; TCRdb lists only in-frame clones, some missing. The sample yields about 200,000 clones, about 90% seen once. Source material: peripheral blood. The receptors stem from a man between 35 and 55 years old with active or convalescent COVID-19. The CDR3 runs from the conserved cysteine through the conserved F or W. Each record gives: D gene, clone size, CDR3 length, V gene, J gene, CDR3 DNA, CDR3 protein. D genes are given only for firm matches. Some rows mark clone size as missing; the rest say once, few, many or name a class of expanded clone.

d_gene: TRBD2
abundance: .
len: 16
v_gene: TRBV27
j_gene: TRBJ2-3
CDR3nt: TGTGCCAGCAGCCCCCAGCGGGAGGGCCGTAGTGATACGCAGTATTTT
CDR3aa: CASSPQREGRSDTQYF

d_gene: .
abundance: .
len: 17
v_gene: TRBV11-2
j_gene: TRBJ1-4
CDR3nt: TGTGCCAGCAGCTTAGTCGGCCAGGGAGGAACTAATGAAAAACTGTTTTTT
CDR3aa: CASSLVGQGGTNEKLFF

d_gene: TRBD1
abundance: once
len: 13
v_gene: TRBV30
j_gene: TRBJ1-2
CDR3nt: TGTGCCTGGAGTGAGGACAGGGGTTATGGCTACACCTTC
CDR3aa: CAWSEDRGYGYTF

d_gene: .
abundance: .
len: 17
v_gene: TRBV4-1
j_gene: TRBJ1-3
CDR3nt: TGCGCCAGCAGCCAAGCTTTTGGCAGGGTGGCTGGAAACACCATATATTTT
CDR3aa: CASSQAFGRVAGNTIYF

d_gene: .
abundance: .
len: 14
v_gene: TRBV29-1
j_gene: TRBJ2-1
CDR3nt: TGCAGCGTTCAACCGGGACAATCGCCCCAGGAGCAGTTCTTC
CDR3aa: CSVQPGQSPQEQFF

d_gene: .
abundance: .
len: 13
v_gene: TRBV10-1
j_gene: TRBJ2-4
CDR3nt: TGCGCCAGCAGCCCTTCCGGGGTTAACATTCAGTACTTC
CDR3aa: CASSPSGVNIQYF

d_gene: TRBD2
abundance: .
len: 17
v_gene: TRBV5-1
j_gene: TRBJ2-2
CDR3nt: TGCGCCAGCAGCCCGGACGGGACTAGCGGGAGCACCGGGGAGCTGTTTTTT
CDR3aa: CASSPDGTSGSTGELFF

d_gene: TRBD1
abundance: .
len: 14
v_gene: TRBV5-6
j_gene: TRBJ2-7
CDR3nt: TGTGCCAGCAGCCGCCGGCGGGCAGGGGGCGAGCAGTACTTC
CDR3aa: CASSRRRAGGEQYF

d_gene: TRBD1
abundance: .
len: 15
v_gene: TRBV6-5
j_gene: TRBJ2-5
CDR3nt: TGTGCCAGCAGCCGATGGACAGGGACCCAAGAGACCCAGTACTTC
CDR3aa: CASSRWTGTQETQYF

d_gene: .
abundance: .
len: 13
v_gene: TRBV11-3
j_gene: TRBJ1-1
CDR3nt: TGTGCCAGCAGCAGGGGGACGGGCACTGAAGCTTTCTTT
CDR3aa: CASSRGTGTEAFF

d_gene: .
abundance: .
len: 17
v_gene: TRBV5-1
j_gene: TRBJ1-2
CDR3nt: TGCGCCAGCAGCCCGGACCCGACAGGAGTCTACACCTATGGCTACACCTTC
CDR3aa: CASSPDPTGVYTYGYTF

d_gene: TRBD1
abundance: .
len: 17
v_gene: TRBV28
j_gene: TRBJ1-5
CDR3nt: TGTGCCAGCAGTTTTGATGAAGGGGGCGAATTCGGTCAGCCCCAGCATTTT
CDR3aa: CASSFDEGGEFGQPQHF

d_gene: .
abundance: .
len: 15
v_gene: TRBV11-2
j_gene: TRBJ2-7
CDR3nt: TGTGCCAGCAGCTCCTCGACTGTGAGCTCCTACGAGCAGTACTTC
CDR3aa: CASSSSTVSSYEQYF

d_gene: .
abundance: .
len: 16
v_gene: TRBV5-6
j_gene: TRBJ1-1
CDR3nt: TGTGCCAGCAGCTCTTATTCGCGGTTGCGATACACTGAAGCTTTCTTT
CDR3aa: CASSSYSRLRYTEAFF

d_gene: .
abundance: .
len: 15
v_gene: TRBV10-3
j_gene: TRBJ2-7
CDR3nt: TGTGCCATCAGTGAGTCAGGCGGGGGCATCGACGAGCAGTACTTC
CDR3aa: CAISESGGGIDEQYF

d_gene: TRBD1
abundance: once
len: 15
v_gene: TRBV30
j_gene: TRBJ1-2
CDR3nt: TGTGCCTGGGCGGGGATTGACAGGGGAGTAAATGGCTACACCTTC
CDR3aa: CAWAGIDRGVNGYTF

d_gene: TRBD1
abundance: .
len: 15
v_gene: TRBV7-9
j_gene: TRBJ2-7
CDR3nt: TGTGCCAGCAGCTCCAACCGACAGGGGGTCTTTTTGCAGTACTTC
CDR3aa: CASSSNRQGVFLQYF

d_gene: .
abundance: .
len: 14
v_gene: TRBV19
j_gene: TRBJ1-3
CDR3nt: TGTGCCAGTAGTATCATAGACTCTGGAAACACCATATATTTT
CDR3aa: CASSIIDSGNTIYF

d_gene: .
abundance: .
len: 13
v_gene: TRBV28
j_gene: TRBJ2-7
CDR3nt: TGTGCCAGCAGCCCTAGACAGAACTACGAGCAGTACTTC
CDR3aa: CASSPRQNYEQYF

d_gene: .
abundance: .
len: 16
v_gene: TRBV4-1
j_gene: TRBJ2-6
CDR3nt: TGCGCCAGCAGCCAAGTTCTAGGTCCTGGGGCCAACGTCCTGACTTTC
CDR3aa: CASSQVLGPGANVLTF

d_gene: .
abundance: .
len: 13
v_gene: TRBV12-3/TRBV12-4
j_gene: TRBJ2-7
CDR3nt: TGTGCCAGCAGCCGAGGACAGCCGTACGAGCAGTACTTC
CDR3aa: CASSRGQPYEQYF

d_gene: TRBD1
abundance: few
len: 17
v_gene: TRBV6-2/TRBV6-3
j_gene: TRBJ2-7
CDR3nt: TGTGCCAGCAGTCACGCACGGACAGGGGCGCATTCCTACGAGCAGTACTTC
CDR3aa: CASSHARTGAHSYEQYF

d_gene: .
abundance: few
len: 15
v_gene: TRBV30
j_gene: TRBJ1-4
CDR3nt: TGTGCCTGGACCCCTCCCGGGGCAACTAATGAAAAACTGTTTTTT
CDR3aa: CAWTPPGATNEKLFF

d_gene: .
abundance: .
len: 13
v_gene: TRBV5-1
j_gene: TRBJ1-1
CDR3nt: TGCGCCAGCAGCTTGGATGCAGGCACTGAAGCTTTCTTT
CDR3aa: CASSLDAGTEAFF

d_gene: TRBD1
abundance: .
len: 17
v_gene: TRBV5-4
j_gene: TRBJ1-2
CDR3nt: TGTGCCAGCAGCCGTCCCGGGACAGGGTTCGATAACTATGGCTACACCTTC
CDR3aa: CASSRPGTGFDNYGYTF

d_gene: TRBD2
abundance: .
len: 16
v_gene: TRBV3-1/TRBV3-2
j_gene: TRBJ2-5
CDR3nt: TGTGCCAGCAGCCGGAGACGGGGGGGGTACCAAGAGACCCAGTACTTC
CDR3aa: CASSRRRGGYQETQYF

d_gene: .
abundance: .
len: 14
v_gene: TRBV19
j_gene: TRBJ1-2
CDR3nt: TGTGCCAGTAGTACTTTAGACAGCCTCTATGGCTACACCTTC
CDR3aa: CASSTLDSLYGYTF

d_gene: .
abundance: .
len: 13
v_gene: TRBV7-9
j_gene: TRBJ1-4
CDR3nt: TGTGCCATCCGGAGGGGCATAGGAGAAAAACTGTTTTTT
CDR3aa: CAIRRGIGEKLFF

d_gene: .
abundance: .
len: 15
v_gene: TRBV13
j_gene: TRBJ2-3
CDR3nt: TGTGCCAGCAGCTTAGTGGGGGAGGGCACAGATACGCAGTATTTT
CDR3aa: CASSLVGEGTDTQYF

d_gene: .
abundance: .
len: 13
v_gene: TRBV19
j_gene: TRBJ1-5
CDR3nt: TGTGCCAGTAGTGATTCCCGGGATCAGCCCCAGCATTTT
CDR3aa: CASSDSRDQPQHF

d_gene: TRBD1
abundance: .
len: 14
v_gene: TRBV15
j_gene: TRBJ2-3
CDR3nt: TGTGCCACCAGCAGAGGGACAGGTACAGATACGCAGTATTTT
CDR3aa: CATSRGTGTDTQYF

d_gene: TRBD2
abundance: .
len: 14
v_gene: TRBV29-1
j_gene: TRBJ2-1
CDR3nt: TGCAGCGTCGCCGGGACTAGCGGGACTAATGAGCAGTTCTTC
CDR3aa: CSVAGTSGTNEQFF

d_gene: .
abundance: few
len: 18
v_gene: TRBV4-1
j_gene: TRBJ2-1
CDR3nt: TGCGCCAGCAGCCAAGTCCCTCCTGGGACACTTATCTACAATGAGCAGTTCTTC
CDR3aa: CASSQVPPGTLIYNEQFF

d_gene: .
abundance: .
len: 20
v_gene: TRBV2
j_gene: TRBJ1-5
CDR3nt: TGTGCCAGCAGTGATACCGAGCAGGGGACCTCCATATATAGCAATCAGCCCCAGCATTTT
CDR3aa: CASSDTEQGTSIYSNQPQHF

d_gene: .
abundance: .
len: 14
v_gene: TRBV5-1
j_gene: TRBJ2-5
CDR3nt: TGCGCCAGCAGCCTTCAGGGGATCGGAGAGACCCAGTACTTC
CDR3aa: CASSLQGIGETQYF

d_gene: .
abundance: .
len: 14
v_gene: TRBV28
j_gene: TRBJ1-4
CDR3nt: TGTGCCAGCAATGCGGTGACAGGAAGCCAAAAACTGTTTTTT
CDR3aa: CASNAVTGSQKLFF

d_gene: TRBD1
abundance: .
len: 16
v_gene: TRBV19
j_gene: TRBJ2-4
CDR3nt: TGTGCCAGTAGTTTGACAGGGCCCTTAGCCAAAAACATTCAGTACTTC
CDR3aa: CASSLTGPLAKNIQYF

d_gene: .
abundance: .
len: 13
v_gene: TRBV11-3
j_gene: TRBJ2-7
CDR3nt: TGTGCCAGCAGCTTGGACACTAACTACGAGCAGTACTTC
CDR3aa: CASSLDTNYEQYF

d_gene: TRBD2
abundance: .
len: 19
v_gene: TRBV7-3
j_gene: TRBJ2-3
CDR3nt: TGTGCCAGCAGCTTATATGGGAGACTAGCGGGGGGGATCACAGATACGCAGTATTTT
CDR3aa: CASSLYGRLAGGITDTQYF